These 20 T cell receptor beta chains were sequenced from one sample in a study of human T cells and chemical hapten exposure. Unfractionated whole blood was the source of the extracted total RNA. TCRdb used MiXCR to reprocess the 5' RACE reads, holding one entry per CDR3 protein. The table has about 80,000 distinct CDR3 sequences, roughly 15% seen once. Receptors originate from a female donor in good health.

This clonotype showed up just a few times. The chain is built from TRBV20-1 and TRBJ2-3; D may be TRBD1 or TRBD2 (5 bases each). Trimming removed 3 bases at V and 6 bases at J, with 13 bases between. Per the germline V gene, CDR1 is DFQATT and CDR2 is SNEGSKA (reference sequence). The CDR3 runs to 13 residues. In DNA, the CDR3 is TGCAGTGCTAGTGCACAGGAGGCGGATACGCAGTATTTT. Translation gives CSASAQEADTQYF.

This clonotype was seen a handful of times. The V gene is TRBV5-4, the J gene TRBJ2-3; 8 bases fit TRBD2. The CDR3 extends over 15 amino acids. V gave up 5 bases and J gave up 2 bases; unmatched junction bases: 7. Germline V CDR1 and CDR2: SGHNT, YYREEE (reference sequence). CDR3 region: CASSFTSGSTDTQYF. The CDR3, as DNA: TGTGCCAGCAGTTTTACTAGCGGATCCACAGATACGCAGTATTTT.

This clonotype was recorded once. The chain uses TRBV7-2 and TRBJ2-1; 8 positions match TRBD2. This CDR3 comprises 11 residues. Germline assignment: CDR1 SGHTA and CDR2 FQGNSA. V gave up 5 bases and J gave up 15 bases; unmatched junction bases: 6. The DNA for the CDR3 is TGTGCCAGCAGCCCCGGGACTAGTCGGTTCTTC. Amino acids: CASSPGTSRFF. The entire variable domain, with the rest obtained from reference TRBV7-2 and TRBJ2-1, is as follows: GAGVSQSPSNKVTEKGKDVELRCDPISGHTALYWYRQSLGQGLEFLIYFQGNSAPDKSGLPSDRFSAERTGGSVSTLTIQRTQQEDSAVYLCASSPGTSRFFGPGTRLTVL.

This clonotype qualifies as medium-sized. The chain is built from TRBV10-2 and TRBJ2-1, with TRBD1 matching over 10 bases. CDR3 size: 13 residues. Germline-derived CDR1 and CDR2 are WSHSY and SAAADI. V lost 10 bases to trimming and J lost 9 bases; unmatched junction nucleotides: 9. The CDR3 is CATGGTGASEQFF. The CDR3 DNA reads TGCGCCACTGGGGGGACAGGGGCGAGTGAGCAGTTCTTC.

The gene calls are TRBV2 and TRBJ1-2; D remains unclear. Germline values: CDR1 SNHLY, CDR2 FYNNEI. The CDR3 has 13 amino acids. Trimming took 6 bases from V and 8 from J, leaving 16 bases between them. The CDR3 protein is CASRVTGLGGYTF. The CDR3 coding sequence is TGTGCCAGCAGGGTGACTGGCCTAGGGGGCTACACCTTC.

The chain employs TRBV28 and TRBJ1-1; no definite D call. V was cut by 5 bases and J by 2 bases, with 12 bases left in between. Germline V lookup: CDR1 MDHEN, CDR2 SYDVKM. The CDR3 covers 14 residues. CDR3: CASSTWTVNTEAFF. The DNA of the CDR3 is TGTGCCAGCAGTACCTGGACCGTTAACACTGAAGCTTTCTTT. The entire variable domain, with the rest obtained from reference TRBV28 and TRBJ1-1, is as follows: DVKVTQSSRYLVKRTGEKVFLECVQDMDHENMFWYRQDPGLGLRLIYFSYDVKMKEKGDIPEGYSVSREKKERFSLILESASTNQTSMYLCASSTWTVNTEAFFGQGTRLTVV.

The chain employs TRBV20-1 and TRBJ2-7; 8 bases agree with TRBD1. V dropped 0 bases and J dropped 3; count of bases not matched to a gene: 4. The CDR3 has 14 residues. The germline CDR1 and CDR2 sequences are DFQATT and SNEGSKA (reference sequence). The chain's CDR3 is CSARDLGQGYEQYF. DNA for the CDR3: TGCAGTGCTAGAGATCTCGGACAGGGCTACGAGCAGTACTTC.

The rearrangement uses TRBV28 and TRBJ1-2; D is perhaps TRBD1 (5 bases). This CDR3 is built from 15 residues. Trimming cost V 5 bases and J 4 bases, with 17 bases left between them. The germline gives CDR1 MDHEN, CDR2 SYDVKM. In DNA form, the CDR3 reads TGTGCCAGCAGTCAGATGAGGCAGGGTCCCTATGGCTACACCTTC. Translated: CASSQMRQGPYGYTF.

This clonotype has ten or more counts. V usage is TRBV29-1 and J usage is TRBJ2-3; D possibly corresponds to TRBD2 (6 bases). Germline V CDR1 and CDR2: SQVTM, ANQGSEA. The CDR3 extends over 14 amino acids. V lost 7 bases, J lost 0 bases, and 14 bases lay in between. DNA for the CDR3: TGCAGCGCCGGCCAGGCGGGGAGCACAGATACGCAGTATTTT. Residues: CSAGQAGSTDTQYF.

The chain carries TRBV29-1 and TRBJ2-5, with TRBD2 matching over 12 bases. With 4 bases clipped from V and 5 bases from J, the junction kept 11 bases outside the gene matches. There are 16 residues in the CDR3. Germline CDR1 reads SQVTM; CDR2 reads ANQGSEA. This CDR3 reads CSVASSFTSGRETQYF. The CDR3 nucleotides read TGCAGCGTTGCTTCTTCATTTACTAGCGGGAGGGAGACCCAGTACTTC.

About this clonotype itself: A single base separates this from a much larger clone, so it may be a read error. The rearrangement links TRBV2 to TRBJ1-1; tentative D call: TRBD1 (5 bases). The CDR3 extends over 15 amino acids. Trimming pared 7 bases from V and 1 base from J, leaving 16 bases between. The germline V gene encodes CDR1 SNHLY and CDR2 FYNNEI. The CDR3 coding sequence is TGTGCCAGCACCACTCTGGGACGGTGGAACACTGAAGCTTTCTTT. Encoded protein: CASTTLGRWNTEAFF.

This clonotype came up a few times. V and J are TRBV24-1 and TRBJ2-3; no firm D call. Germline-derived CDR1 and CDR2 are KGHDR and SFDVKD. CDR3 length: 16 residues. Trimming shortened V by 5 bases and J by 2 bases, and 16 bases separated the two germline ends. CDR3: CATSGGETAITDTQYF. CDR3 in DNA: TGTGCCACCAGTGGGGGTGAAACAGCCATCACAGATACGCAGTATTTT.

This clonotype was detected a few times. The CDR3 region has the DNA TGTGCCTGGAGTACTCTGAGTCAGCCCCAGCATTTT. Residues: CAWSTLSQPQHF. The chain has TRBV30 and TRBJ1-5; no definite D call. Germline CDR1 reads GTSNPN; CDR2 reads SVGIG (reference sequence). The CDR3 has 12 amino acids. The germline V and J ends were trimmed by 2 bases and 6 bases, with 8 bases remaining between them.

This clonotype has more than one count but fewer than ten. The chain uses TRBV28 and TRBJ2-3, with 8 bases identical to TRBD1. The CDR3 spans 16 residues. The germline CDR1 and CDR2 sequences are MDHEN and SYDVKM. V lost 2 bases to trimming and J lost 6 bases; unmatched junction nucleotides: 10. The CDR3 loop is CASSLKFQGARDTQYF. The CDR3 bases are TGTGCCAGCAGTTTAAAGTTCCAGGGGGCGCGGGATACGCAGTATTTT.

The chain combines TRBV12-3 or TRBV12-4 with TRBJ2-2; 8 bases map to TRBD2. This CDR3 spans 15 amino acids. V dropped 7 bases and J dropped 4; count of bases not matched to a gene: 8. CDR3 loop: CASNPGGTFTGELFF. DNA for the CDR3: TGTGCCAGCAATCCGGGGGGGACTTTCACCGGGGAGCTGTTTTTT.

This sequence joins TRBV14 and TRBJ1-2; no clear D. The CDR3 consists of 15 residues. Per the germline V gene, CDR1 is SGHDN and CDR2 is FVKESK. V was trimmed by 0 bases and J by 0 bases, leaving 8 bases between them. The CDR3 here is CASSQDSPPNYGYTF. Here the CDR3 DNA reads TGTGCCAGCAGCCAAGATTCGCCACCTAACTATGGCTACACCTTC.

The chain has TRBV20-1 and TRBJ2-5; the match to TRBD2 covers 7 bases. The V gene's germline CDR1 is DFQATT and CDR2 SNEGSKA (reference sequence). This CDR3 has 13 residues. The V segment lost 5 bases and the J segment 2 bases; nucleotides outside the gene matches: 5. The CDR3 protein is CSAATSSQETQYF. As DNA, the CDR3 is TGCAGTGCTGCGACTAGCAGTCAAGAGACCCAGTACTTC.

The V and J genes are TRBV3-1 and TRBJ2-1; D is uncertain. Germline V lookup: CDR1 LGHDT, CDR2 YNNKEL (reference sequence). The CDR3 length is 16 residues. Deletions cut 1 base from V and 4 bases from J, with 14 bases between. CDR3 region: CASSQGAPGIYNEQFF. The DNA of the CDR3 is TGTGCCAGCAGCCAAGGGGCTCCTGGGATATACAATGAGCAGTTCTTC.

This clonotype was observed a few times. The chain combines TRBV4-3 with TRBJ2-1, with 10 nucleotides matching TRBD1. V dropped 4 bases and J dropped 5; count of bases not matched to a gene: 14. Germline CDR1 reads LGHNA; CDR2 reads YSLEER. This CDR3 is 18 amino acids long. CDR3 sequence reads: CASSLAVGRQGANNEQFF. The CDR3 DNA sequence: TGCGCCAGCAGCCTGGCGGTCGGGAGACAGGGGGCTAACAATGAGCAGTTCTTC.

This clonotype has a handful of counts. The CDR3 is CASSTGLSSLETQYF. DNA for the CDR3: TGTGCCAGCAGCACGGGACTTTCTTCACTCGAGACCCAGTACTTC. The rearrangement links TRBV5-4 to TRBJ2-5; possible D gene TRBD2, 6 bases. V lost 4 bases and J lost 5, with 18 bases in between. CDR1 and CDR2 from the germline V gene are SGHNT and YYREEE (reference sequence). This CDR3 is 15 amino acids long. Supplemented by reference TRBV5-4 and TRBJ2-5, the full variable domain reads ETGVTQSPTHLIKTRGQQVTLRCSSQSGHNTVSWYQQALGQGPQFIFQYYREEENGRGNFPPRFSGLQFPNYSSELNVNALELDDSALYLCASSTGLSSLETQYFGPGTRLLVL.